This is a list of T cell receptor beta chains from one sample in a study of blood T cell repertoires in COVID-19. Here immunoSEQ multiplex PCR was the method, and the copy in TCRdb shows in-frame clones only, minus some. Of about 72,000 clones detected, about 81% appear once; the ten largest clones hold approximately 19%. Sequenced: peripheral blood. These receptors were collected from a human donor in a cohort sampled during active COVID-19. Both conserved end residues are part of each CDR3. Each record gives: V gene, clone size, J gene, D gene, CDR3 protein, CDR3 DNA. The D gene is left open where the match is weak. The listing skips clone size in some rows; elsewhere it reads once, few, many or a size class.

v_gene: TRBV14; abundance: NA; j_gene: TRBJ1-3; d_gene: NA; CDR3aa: CASSQGGFGGNTIYF; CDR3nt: TGTGCCAGCAGCCAAGGCGGCTTTGGTGGAAACACCATATATTTT
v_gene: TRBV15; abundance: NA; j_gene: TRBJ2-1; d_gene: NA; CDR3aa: CATSRGGTPTYNEQFF; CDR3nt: TGTGCCACCAGCAGAGGGGGGACACCCACCTACAATGAGCAGTTCTTC
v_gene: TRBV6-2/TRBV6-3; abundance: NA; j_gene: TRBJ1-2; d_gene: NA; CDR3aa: CASSPGSGYGYTF; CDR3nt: TGTGCCAGCAGTCCCGGCTCGGGTTATGGCTACACCTTC
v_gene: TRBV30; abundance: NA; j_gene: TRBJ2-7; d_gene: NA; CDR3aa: CAWSADSYEQYF; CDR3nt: TGTGCCTGGAGTGCGGACAGCTACGAGCAGTACTTC
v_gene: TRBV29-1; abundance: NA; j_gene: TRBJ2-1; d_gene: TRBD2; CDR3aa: CSVEQAGGSDEQFF; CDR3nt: TGCAGCGTTGAACAAGCGGGGGGATCGGATGAGCAGTTCTTC
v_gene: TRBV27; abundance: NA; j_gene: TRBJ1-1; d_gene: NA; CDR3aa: CASSSQGLNTEAFF; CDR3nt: TGTGCCAGCAGTTCTCAGGGCCTGAACACTGAAGCTTTCTTT
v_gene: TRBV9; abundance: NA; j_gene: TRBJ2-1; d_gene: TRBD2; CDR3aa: CASSVGGGAGNEQFF; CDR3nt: TGTGCCAGCAGCGTCGGCGGGGGGGCGGGCAATGAGCAGTTCTTC
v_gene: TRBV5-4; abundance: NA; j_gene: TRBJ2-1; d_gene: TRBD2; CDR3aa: CASSSLAGGRNEQFF; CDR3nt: TGTGCCAGCAGCTCACTAGCGGGGGGCAGGAATGAGCAGTTCTTC
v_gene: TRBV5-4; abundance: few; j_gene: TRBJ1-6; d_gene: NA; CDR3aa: CASRRDMNNSPLHF; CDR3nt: TGTGCCAGCAGAAGGGACATGAATAATTCACCCCTCCACTTT
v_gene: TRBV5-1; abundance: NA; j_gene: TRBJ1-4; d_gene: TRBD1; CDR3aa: CASSTGQVTNEKLFF; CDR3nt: TGCGCCAGCAGCACCGGACAGGTGACAAATGAAAAACTGTTTTTT
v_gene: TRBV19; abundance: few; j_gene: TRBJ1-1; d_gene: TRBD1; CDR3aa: CASRDSGTGLTLNTEAFF; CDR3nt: TGTGCCAGTAGAGATTCCGGGACAGGGCTAACCCTGAACACTGAAGCTTTCTTT
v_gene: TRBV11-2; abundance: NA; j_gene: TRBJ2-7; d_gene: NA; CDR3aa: CASSLVTENYEQYF; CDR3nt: TGTGCCAGCAGCCTTGTGACAGAAAACTACGAGCAGTACTTC
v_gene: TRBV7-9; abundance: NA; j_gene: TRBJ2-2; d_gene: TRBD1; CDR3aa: CASRPLGTGNTGELFF; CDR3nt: TGTGCCAGCAGACCCCTTGGGACAGGGAACACCGGGGAGCTGTTTTTT
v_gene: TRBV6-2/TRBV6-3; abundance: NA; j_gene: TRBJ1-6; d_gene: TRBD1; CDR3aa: CASSYSRDSHSPLHF; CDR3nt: TGTGCCAGCAGTTACTCCCGGGACAGCCATTCACCCCTCCACTTT
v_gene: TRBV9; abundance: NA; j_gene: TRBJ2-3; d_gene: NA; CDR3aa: CASSEWSTDTQYF; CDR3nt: TGTGCCAGCTCGGAGTGGAGCACAGATACGCAGTATTTT
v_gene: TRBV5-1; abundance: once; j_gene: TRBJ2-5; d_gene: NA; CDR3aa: CASSLTGSFGETQYF; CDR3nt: TGCGCCAGCAGCTTAACGGGGTCGTTTGGAGAGACCCAGTACTTC
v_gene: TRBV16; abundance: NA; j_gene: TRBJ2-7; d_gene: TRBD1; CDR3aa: CASSQLKGAAYEQYF; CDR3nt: TGTGCCAGCAGCCAATTGAAGGGGGCGGCCTACGAGCAGTACTTC
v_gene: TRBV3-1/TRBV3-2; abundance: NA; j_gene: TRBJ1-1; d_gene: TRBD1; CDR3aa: CASSQGTGGEAFF; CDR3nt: TGTGCCAGCAGCCAAGGGACAGGGGGTGAAGCTTTCTTT
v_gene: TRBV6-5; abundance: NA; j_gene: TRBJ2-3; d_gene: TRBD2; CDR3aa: CASSYPGGRPDTQYF; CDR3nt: TGTGCCAGCAGTTACCCGGGGGGGCGGCCAGATACGCAGTATTTT
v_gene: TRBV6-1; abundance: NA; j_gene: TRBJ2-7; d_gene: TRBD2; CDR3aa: CASSEGVGRVYEQYF; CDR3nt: TGTGCCAGCAGTGAAGGGGTGGGGAGGGTCTACGAGCAGTACTTC
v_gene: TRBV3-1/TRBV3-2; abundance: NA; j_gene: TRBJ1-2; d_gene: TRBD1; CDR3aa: CASSQDGTGSFSGYTF; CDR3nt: TGTGCCAGCAGCCAAGATGGGACAGGGTCATTCAGTGGCTACACCTTC
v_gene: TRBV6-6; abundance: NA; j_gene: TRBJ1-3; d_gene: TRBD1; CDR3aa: CASSSRTGSGNTIYF; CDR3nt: TGTGCCAGCAGTTCCCGGACAGGATCTGGAAACACCATATATTTT
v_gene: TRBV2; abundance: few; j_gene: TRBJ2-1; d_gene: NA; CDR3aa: CASSVGQFNEQFF; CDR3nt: TGTGCCAGCAGTGTCGGACAGTTCAATGAGCAGTTCTTC
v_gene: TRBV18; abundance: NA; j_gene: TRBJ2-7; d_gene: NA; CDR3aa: CASSRDRNEQYF; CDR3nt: TGTGCCAGCTCTCGGGATAGAAACGAGCAGTACTTC
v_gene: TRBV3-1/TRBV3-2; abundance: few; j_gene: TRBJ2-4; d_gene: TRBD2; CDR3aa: CASSQGWEGIENIQYF; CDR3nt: TGTGCCAGCAGCCAAGGGTGGGAGGGGATAGAAAACATTCAGTACTTC
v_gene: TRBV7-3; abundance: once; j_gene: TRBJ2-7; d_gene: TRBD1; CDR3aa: CASSQGETYEQYF; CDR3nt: TGTGCCAGCAGCCAGGGGGAAACCTACGAGCAGTACTTC
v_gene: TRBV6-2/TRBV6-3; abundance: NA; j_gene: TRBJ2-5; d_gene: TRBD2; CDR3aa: CASSSTSGVETQYF; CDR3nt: TGTGCCAGCAGTTCCACTAGCGGGGTGGAGACCCAGTACTTC
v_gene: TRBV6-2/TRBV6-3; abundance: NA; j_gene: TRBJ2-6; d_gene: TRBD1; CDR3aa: CASSLGQGAVAGANVLTF; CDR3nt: TGTGCCAGCAGTTTGGGGCAGGGGGCGGTCGCTGGGGCCAACGTCCTGACTTTC
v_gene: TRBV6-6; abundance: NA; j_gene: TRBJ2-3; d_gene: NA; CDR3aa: CASSPTAVDTQYF; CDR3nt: TGTGCCAGCAGTCCTACAGCAGTCGATACGCAGTATTTT
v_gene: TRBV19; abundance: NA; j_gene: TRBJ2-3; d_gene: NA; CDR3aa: CASSIQTDTQYF; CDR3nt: TGTGCCAGTAGTATTCAAACAGATACGCAGTATTTT
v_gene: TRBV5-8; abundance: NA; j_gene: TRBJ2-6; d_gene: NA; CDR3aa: CASTTGSGANVLTF; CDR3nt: TGTGCCAGCACGACAGGCTCTGGGGCCAACGTCCTGACTTTC
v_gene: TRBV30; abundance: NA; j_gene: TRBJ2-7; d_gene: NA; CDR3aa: CACTGYSYEQYF; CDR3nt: TGTGCCTGTACAGGGTACTCCTACGAGCAGTACTTC
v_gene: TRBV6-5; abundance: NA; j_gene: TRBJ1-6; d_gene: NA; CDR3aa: CASNSGILDNSPLHF; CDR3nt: TGTGCCAGCAACTCCGGTATATTGGATAATTCACCCCTCCACTTT
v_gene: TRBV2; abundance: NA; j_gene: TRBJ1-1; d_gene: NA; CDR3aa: CASSTTRDTQNTEAFF; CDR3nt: TGTGCCAGCAGTACTACTCGGGACACACAGAACACTGAAGCTTTCTTT
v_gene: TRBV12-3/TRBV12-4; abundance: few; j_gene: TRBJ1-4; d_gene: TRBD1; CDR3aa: CASSGQGNEKLFF; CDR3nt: TGTGCCAGCAGCGGACAGGGTAATGAAAAACTGTTTTTT
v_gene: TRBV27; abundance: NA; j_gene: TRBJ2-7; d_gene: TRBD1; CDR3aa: CASSFGTGIYEQYF; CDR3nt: TGTGCCAGCAGTTTTGGGACAGGGATCTACGAGCAGTACTTC
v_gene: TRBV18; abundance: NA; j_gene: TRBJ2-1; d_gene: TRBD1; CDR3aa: CASSPPGDRDNEQFF; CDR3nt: TGTGCCAGCTCACCACCGGGGGACAGGGACAATGAGCAGTTCTTC
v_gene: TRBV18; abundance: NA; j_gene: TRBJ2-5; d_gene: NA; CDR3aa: CASSLGTLEDTQYF; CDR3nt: TGTGCCAGCTCACTCGGGACATTGGAAGATACCCAGTACTTC
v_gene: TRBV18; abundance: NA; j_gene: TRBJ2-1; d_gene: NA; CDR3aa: CASSEYGQIPYNEQFF; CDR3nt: TGTGCCAGCTCAGAATATGGACAGATTCCCTACAATGAGCAGTTCTTC
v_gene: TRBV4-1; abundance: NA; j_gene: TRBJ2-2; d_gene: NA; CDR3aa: CASSLGGNTGELFF; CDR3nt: TGCGCCAGCAGCCTCGGGGGGAACACCGGGGAGCTGTTTTTT
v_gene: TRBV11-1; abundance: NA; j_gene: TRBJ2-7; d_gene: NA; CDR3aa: CASSPLGQGGEQYF; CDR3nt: TGTGCCAGCAGCCCCTTGGGGCAGGGTGGCGAGCAGTACTTC
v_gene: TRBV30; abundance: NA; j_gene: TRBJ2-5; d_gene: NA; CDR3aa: CAWSRAGRWETQYF; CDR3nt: TGTGCCTGGAGTAGGGCGGGGAGATGGGAGACCCAGTACTTC
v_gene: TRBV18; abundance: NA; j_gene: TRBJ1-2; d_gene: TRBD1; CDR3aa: CASSPGTGEYGYTF; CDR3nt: TGTGCCAGCTCACCGGGGACAGGGGAATATGGCTACACCTTC
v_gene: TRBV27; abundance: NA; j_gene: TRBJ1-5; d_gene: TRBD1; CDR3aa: CASRRRDRLVIGNQPQHF; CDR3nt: TGTGCCAGCAGGCGCCGGGACAGACTTGTGATTGGCAATCAGCCCCAGCATTTT
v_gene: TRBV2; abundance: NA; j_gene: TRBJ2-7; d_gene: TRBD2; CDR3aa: CASSGWGLGVEQYF; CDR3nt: TGTGCCAGCAGTGGTTGGGGACTAGGGGTCGAGCAGTACTTC
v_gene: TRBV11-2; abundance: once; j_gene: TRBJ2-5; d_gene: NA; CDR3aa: CASSSSTRGQETQYF; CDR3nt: TGTGCCAGCAGCTCGTCGACTAGGGGACAAGAGACCCAGTACTTC
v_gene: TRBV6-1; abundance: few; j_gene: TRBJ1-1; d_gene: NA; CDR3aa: CASSEDGRGTEAFF; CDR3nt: TGTGCCAGCAGTGAAGACGGCAGGGGCACTGAAGCTTTCTTT
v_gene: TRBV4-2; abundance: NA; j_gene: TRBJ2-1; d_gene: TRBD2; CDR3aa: CASSQYSGGGLDEQFF; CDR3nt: TGTGCCAGCAGCCAATACAGCGGGGGGGGTCTGGATGAGCAGTTCTTC
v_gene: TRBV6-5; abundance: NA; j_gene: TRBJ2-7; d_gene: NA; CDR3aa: CASNSLGTSYEQYF; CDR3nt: TGTGCCAGCAACAGTTTAGGGACTTCCTACGAGCAGTACTTC
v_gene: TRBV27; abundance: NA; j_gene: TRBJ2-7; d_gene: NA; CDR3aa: CASSFSSSEQYF; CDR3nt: TGTGCCAGCAGTTTCTCCTCCAGCGAGCAGTACTTC
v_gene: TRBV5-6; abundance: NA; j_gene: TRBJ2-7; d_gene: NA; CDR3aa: CASSSYGQLSSYEQYF; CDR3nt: TGTGCCAGCAGCTCCTATGGACAGCTGAGCTCCTACGAGCAGTACTTC
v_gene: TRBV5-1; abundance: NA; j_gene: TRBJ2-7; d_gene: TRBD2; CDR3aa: CASSLKRGPYEQYF; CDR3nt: TGCGCCAGCAGCTTAAAGCGGGGGCCCTACGAGCAGTACTTC
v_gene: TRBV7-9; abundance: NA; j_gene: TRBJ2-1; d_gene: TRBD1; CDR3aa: CASSLWTGREDEQFF; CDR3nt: TGTGCCAGCAGCCTTTGGACAGGCAGGGAAGATGAGCAGTTCTTC
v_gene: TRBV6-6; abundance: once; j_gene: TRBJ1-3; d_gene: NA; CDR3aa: CASSYSRSGSGNTIYF; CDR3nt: TGTGCCAGCAGTTACTCGAGGTCCGGCTCTGGAAACACCATATATTTT